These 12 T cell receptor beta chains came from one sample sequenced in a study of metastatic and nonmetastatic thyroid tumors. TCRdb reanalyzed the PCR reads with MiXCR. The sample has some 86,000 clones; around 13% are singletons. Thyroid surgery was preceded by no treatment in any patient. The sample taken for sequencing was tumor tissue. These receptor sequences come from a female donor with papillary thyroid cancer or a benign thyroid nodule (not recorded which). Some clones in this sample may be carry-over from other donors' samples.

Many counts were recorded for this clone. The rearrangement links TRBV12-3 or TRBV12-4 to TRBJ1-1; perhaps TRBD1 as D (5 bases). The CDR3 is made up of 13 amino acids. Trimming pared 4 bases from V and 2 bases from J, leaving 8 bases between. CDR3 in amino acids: CASSSRGNTEAFF. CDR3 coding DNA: TGTGCCAGCAGTTCTAGGGGTAACACTGAAGCTTTCTTT.

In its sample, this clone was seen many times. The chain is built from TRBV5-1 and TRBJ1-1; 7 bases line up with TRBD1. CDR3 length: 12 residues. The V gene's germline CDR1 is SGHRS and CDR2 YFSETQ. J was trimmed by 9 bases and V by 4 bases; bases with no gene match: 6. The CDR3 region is CASSPTGAQAFF. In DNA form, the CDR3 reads TGCGCCAGCAGCCCTACAGGGGCTCAAGCTTTCTTT.

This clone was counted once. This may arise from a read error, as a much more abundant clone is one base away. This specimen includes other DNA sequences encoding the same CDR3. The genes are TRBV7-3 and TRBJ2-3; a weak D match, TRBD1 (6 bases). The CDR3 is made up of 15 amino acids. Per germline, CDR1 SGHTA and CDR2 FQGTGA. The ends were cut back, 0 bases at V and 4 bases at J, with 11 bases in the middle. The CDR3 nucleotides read TGTGCCAGCAGCTTAACAGGGGGATGGTCAGATACGCAGTATTTT. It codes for CASSLTGGWSDTQYF.

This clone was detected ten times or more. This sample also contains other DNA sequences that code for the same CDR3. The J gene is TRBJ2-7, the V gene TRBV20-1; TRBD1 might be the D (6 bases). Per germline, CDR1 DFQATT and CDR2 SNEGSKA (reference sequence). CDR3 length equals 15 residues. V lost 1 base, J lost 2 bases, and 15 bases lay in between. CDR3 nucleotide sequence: TGCAGTGCTAGAGTCCCGGACAGAATTACCTACGAGCAGTACTTC. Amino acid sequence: CSARVPDRITYEQYF.

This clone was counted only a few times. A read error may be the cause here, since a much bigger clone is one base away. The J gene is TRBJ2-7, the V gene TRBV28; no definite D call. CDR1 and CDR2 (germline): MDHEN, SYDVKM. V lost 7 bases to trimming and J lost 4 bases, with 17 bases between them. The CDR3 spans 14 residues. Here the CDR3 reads CASIFLRAAYEQYF. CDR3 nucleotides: TGTGCCAGCATTTTTCTAAGGGCAGCTTACGAGCAGTACTTC. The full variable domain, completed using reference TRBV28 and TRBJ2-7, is DVKVTQSSRYLVKRTGEKVFLECVQDMDHENMFWYRQDPGLGLRLIYFSYDVKMKEKGDIPEGYSVSREKKERFSLILESASTNQTSMYLCASIFLRAAYEQYFGPGTRLTVT.

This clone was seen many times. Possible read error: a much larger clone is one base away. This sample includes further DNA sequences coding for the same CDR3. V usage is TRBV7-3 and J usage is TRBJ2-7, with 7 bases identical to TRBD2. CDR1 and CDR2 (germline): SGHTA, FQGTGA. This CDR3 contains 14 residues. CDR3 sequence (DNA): TGTGCCAGCAGCATAGGACTAGGGGACTACGAACAGTACTTC. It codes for CASSIGLGDYEQYF.

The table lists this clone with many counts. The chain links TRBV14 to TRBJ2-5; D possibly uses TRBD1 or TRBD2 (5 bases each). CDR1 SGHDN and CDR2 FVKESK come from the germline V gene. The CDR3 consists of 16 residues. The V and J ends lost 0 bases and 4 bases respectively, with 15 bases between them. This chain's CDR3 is CASSQDVGGRGETQYF. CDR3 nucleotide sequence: TGTGCCAGCAGCCAAGATGTTGGGGGACGAGGAGAGACCCAGTACTTC.

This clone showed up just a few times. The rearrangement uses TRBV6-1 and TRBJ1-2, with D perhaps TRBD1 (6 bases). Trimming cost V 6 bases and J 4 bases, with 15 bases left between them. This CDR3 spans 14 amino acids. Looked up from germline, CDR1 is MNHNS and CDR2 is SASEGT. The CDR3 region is CASREQGSSYGYTF. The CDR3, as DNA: TGTGCCAGCAGAGAGCAGGGGTCTAGCTATGGCTACACCTTC.

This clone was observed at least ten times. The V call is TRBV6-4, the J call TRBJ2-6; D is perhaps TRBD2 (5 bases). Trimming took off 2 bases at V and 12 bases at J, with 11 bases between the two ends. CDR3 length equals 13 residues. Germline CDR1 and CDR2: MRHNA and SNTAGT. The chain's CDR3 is CASSDGSEGVLTF. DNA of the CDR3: TGTGCCAGCAGTGACGGGAGTGAGGGCGTCCTGACTTTC.

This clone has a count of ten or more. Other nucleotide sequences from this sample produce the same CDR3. The CDR3 DNA is TGTGCCAGCAGCTTAGCATGGACAGGGCATGGCTACACCTTC. Protein: CASSLAWTGHGYTF. The rearrangement links TRBV7-8 to TRBJ1-2; TRBD1 aligns across 8 bases. This CDR3 has 14 amino acids. Per germline, CDR1 SGHVS and CDR2 FQNEAQ. The junction had 3 bases not matched to a gene; V was cut back by 0 bases and J by 6 bases.

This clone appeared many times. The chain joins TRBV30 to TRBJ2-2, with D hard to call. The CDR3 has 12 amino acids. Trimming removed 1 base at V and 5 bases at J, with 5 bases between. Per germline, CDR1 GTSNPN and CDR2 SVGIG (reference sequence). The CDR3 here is CAWSAVTGELFF. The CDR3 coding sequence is TGTGCCTGGAGTGCAGTGACCGGGGAGCTGTTTTTT.

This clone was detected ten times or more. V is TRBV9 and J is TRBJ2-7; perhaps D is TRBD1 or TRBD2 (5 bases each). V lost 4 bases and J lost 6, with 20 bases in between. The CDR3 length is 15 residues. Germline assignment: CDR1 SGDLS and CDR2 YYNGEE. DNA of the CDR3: TGTGCCAGCAGCTTTGCCGGGACCATGGGGCTCGAGCAGTACTTC. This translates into CASSFAGTMGLEQYF.